Shown below are 15 T cell receptor beta chains from a single sample sequenced in a study of PD-1 blockade in classical Hodgkin lymphoma. Indicated time point: cycle 4 day 1 (C4D1), after 6 weeks of nivolumab. All patients relapsed after autologous stem cell transplantation, and brentuximab vedotin exposure varied. Negative magnetic selection isolated CD4+ T cells from thawed PBMCs. Produced via immunoSEQ multiplex PCR; TCRdb's table is partial and in-frame only. The sample contains tens of thousands of clones, around 75% of which appear only once. The sequencing used CD4+ T cells from blood, collected before the fourth cycle of nivolumab. These receptors all stem from a human donor with classical Hodgkin lymphoma.

The chain's CDR3 is CASSQGNRVGQETQYF. CDR3 coding DNA: TGCGCCAGCAGCCAAGGGAACAGGGTAGGACAAGAGACCCAGTACTTC. The chain recombines TRBV4-3 with TRBJ2-5; a possible D gene is TRBD1 (6 bases). The CDR3 has 16 amino acids. Germline V CDR1 and CDR2: LGHNA, YSLEER. Trimming removed 1 base at V and 2 bases at J, with 14 bases between.

This clone showed up just once. The genes are TRBV5-1 and TRBJ2-5, with D perhaps being TRBD1 or TRBD2 (5 bases each). This CDR3 is 15 amino acids long. Looked up from germline, CDR1 is SGHRS and CDR2 is YFSETQ. The V end lost 1 base, the J end lost 5 bases, and 15 bases lay between the germline ends. The DNA for the CDR3 is TGCGCCAGCAGCTTGCTGGGGACCTCCGGGGAGACCCAGTACTTC. This codes for CASSLLGTSGETQYF.

The chain carries TRBV6-5 and TRBJ1-1, with D tentatively TRBD1 (5 bases). Deletions cut 0 bases from V and 4 bases from J, with 9 bases between. This CDR3 spans 14 amino acids. Germline V gives CDR1 MNHEY, CDR2 SVGAGI. CDR3 coding DNA: TGTGCCAGCAGTTACTCGGGACCGATCACTGAAGCTTTCTTT. It is translated as CASSYSGPITEAFF.

The V gene is TRBV5-8, the J gene TRBJ1-5; D not resolved. Looked up from germline, CDR1 is SGHTS and CDR2 is YDEGEE. The V end lost 0 bases, the J end lost 9 bases, and 10 bases lay between the germline ends. The CDR3 contains 13 residues. The CDR3: CASSLGGEMPQHF. CDR3 nucleotides: TGTGCCAGCAGCTTGGGGGGAGAGATGCCCCAGCATTTT. The full variable domain, with the rest looked up from reference TRBV5-8 and TRBJ1-5, is EAGVTQSPTHLIKTRGQQATLRCSPISGHTSVYWYQQALGLGLQFLLWYDEGEERNRGNFPPRFSGRQFPNYSSELNVNALELEDSALYLCASSLGGEMPQHFGDGTRLSIL.

The rearrangement links TRBV7-2 to TRBJ2-1; 11 bases agree with TRBD2. Trimming removed 1 base from V and 5 bases from J; junction bases left unmatched: 1. Germline-derived CDR1 and CDR2 are SGHTA and FQGNSA. The CDR3 is 15 amino acids. CDR3 region: CASSLVAGGNNEQFF. The CDR3 DNA reads TGTGCCAGCAGCTTAGTAGCGGGGGGGAACAATGAGCAGTTCTTC.

CDR3 sequence reads: CASSLGGTDQETQYF. Here the CDR3 DNA reads TGCGCCAGCAGCTTGGGGGGGACTGACCAAGAGACCCAGTACTTC. V and J are TRBV5-1 and TRBJ2-5; TRBD2 is a possible D gene (6 bases). From germline, CDR1 is SGHRS and CDR2 YFSETQ. With 0 bases removed from V and 0 bases from J, the gap between germline ends came to 9 bases. The CDR3 is 15 residues long.

V gene TRBV29-1 combines with J gene TRBJ1-5; D may be TRBD1 (5 bases). This CDR3 has 12 residues. Germline CDR1 reads SQVTM; CDR2 reads ANQGSEA. V shed 5 bases and J shed 5 bases, with 10 bases lying between them. DNA for the CDR3: TGCAGCGTTTGGACATACGATCAGCCCCAGCATTTT. Translating it yields CSVWTYDQPQHF.

J is TRBJ2-3 and V is TRBV7-2, with TRBD2 as a possible D gene (7 bases). Trimming left V 7 bases short and J 4 bases short, with 18 bases between. The CDR3 totals 15 residues. CDR1 SGHTA and CDR2 FQGNSA come from the germline V gene. The CDR3: CASNPQGLSADTQYF. The CDR3 nucleotides read TGTGCCAGCAACCCACAGGGACTAAGCGCAGATACGCAGTATTTT. The full variable domain, completed using reference TRBV7-2 and TRBJ2-3, is GAGVSQSPSNKVTEKGKDVELRCDPISGHTALYWYRQSLGQGLEFLIYFQGNSAPDKSGLPSDRFSAERTGGSVSTLTIQRTQQEDSAVYLCASNPQGLSADTQYFGPGTRLTVL.

The chain joins TRBV6-5 to TRBJ2-1; the match to TRBD1 covers 7 bases. Per the germline V gene, CDR1 is MNHEY and CDR2 is SVGAGI. After removal of 2 bases from V and 14 bases from J, the junction contained 6 bases not matched to a gene. The CDR3 covers 12 residues. The CDR3 DNA reads TGTGCCAGCAGTTACGGCGGTGACAGGGAGTTCTTC. This encodes CASSYGGDREFF.

This rearrangement joins TRBV19 to TRBJ2-3, with D perhaps given as TRBD1 or TRBD2 (5 bases each). The CDR3 length is 12 residues. Trimming took off 3 bases at V and 8 bases at J, with 9 bases between the two ends. The germline CDR1 and CDR2 sequences are LNHDA and SQIVND (reference sequence). In DNA form, the CDR3 reads TGTGCCAGTAGTATCGAGGGGACTACGCAGTATTTT. This sequence encodes CASSIEGTTQYF.

The J gene is TRBJ1-4, the V gene TRBV5-1; no firm D call. Germline CDR1 reads SGHRS; CDR2 reads YFSETQ. This CDR3 contains 15 residues. Between the trimmed V and J ends, which lost 4 bases and 11 bases, there was a span of 21 bases. The CDR3 bases are TGCGCCAGCAGCCCCGGTCCCACCTACGGGTCGAAACTGTTTTTT. Translation: CASSPGPTYGSKLFF.

The rearrangement joins TRBV14 to TRBJ2-2, with 7 bases that match TRBD1. V dropped 7 bases and J dropped 5; count of bases not matched to a gene: 10. Germline V lookup: CDR1 SGHDN, CDR2 FVKESK. This CDR3 comprises 15 residues. This CDR3 reads CASKRQGRGTGELFF. Written as DNA, the CDR3 is TGTGCCAGCAAAAGACAGGGTCGGGGTACCGGGGAGCTGTTTTTT.

V is TRBV5-8 and J is TRBJ2-7; TRBD1 might be the D (6 bases). This CDR3 is built from 15 residues. Germline V gene sequence: CDR1 SGHTS, CDR2 YDEGEE. V shed 2 bases and J shed 5 bases, with 17 bases lying between them. CDR3 sequence reads: CASSLQGIQTDEQYF. The CDR3 region has the DNA TGTGCCAGCAGCTTACAGGGAATCCAGACGGACGAGCAGTACTTC.

The chain has TRBV18 and TRBJ1-5, with D maybe TRBD1 (6 bases). CDR3 length: 14 amino acids. Looked up from germline, CDR1 is KGHSH and CDR2 is LQKENI. Trimming took off 6 bases at V and 5 bases at J, with 14 bases between the two ends. CDR3 protein: CASSRNRDDQPQHF. Here the CDR3 DNA reads TGTGCCAGCTCCCGAAACAGGGATGATCAGCCCCAGCATTTT.

The chain joins TRBV4-2 to TRBJ2-7; no clear D. The CDR3 sequence is 15 residues long. Germline lookup yields CDR1 LGHNA and CDR2 YNFKEQ. Trimming cost V 1 base and J 0 bases, with 10 bases left between them. The CDR3 loop is CASSQAGTNSYEQYF. The CDR3, as DNA: TGTGCCAGCAGCCAAGCTGGAACCAACTCCTACGAGCAGTACTTC.